This entry lists 20 T cell receptor beta chains sequenced from one sample in a study of breast tumors, draining lymph nodes, adjacent tissues. Breast cancer patients provided tissue from their axillary draining lymph nodes. In TCRdb, the multiplex PCR reads were re-called with MiXCR into one record per CDR3 protein. The data hold around 140,000 distinct CDR3 sequences, with less than 35% observed a single time. Sequencing was performed on axillary lymph node tissue. The receptors here all came from a female donor with breast cancer. Some clones in this sample may be carry-over from other donors' samples.

This clonotype has a handful of counts. This clone may be a read error of a much larger clone one base away. The chain links TRBV20-1 to TRBJ1-5; maybe TRBD1 (5 bases). Germline CDR1 reads DFQATT; CDR2 reads SNEGSKA (reference sequence). The CDR3 is made up of 14 amino acids. The CDR3 protein is CSAREGGSNPPQHF. The CDR3 DNA follows: TGCAGTGCTAGAGAGGGGGGGAGCAATCCGCCCCAGCATTTT.

As for this clonotype: Just one base apart from a much larger clone, this may be a read error. The genes are TRBV11-2 and TRBJ1-4; possible D gene TRBD2, 5 bases. The J call may be incorrect, as the DNA end agrees better with TRBJ2-2. The germline V gene encodes CDR1 SGHAT and CDR2 FQNNGV. The CDR3 is 16 residues long. CDR3 nucleotide sequence: TGTGCCAGCAGCCGGGGTGGCGTCAAGAACGTCGGGGAGCTGTTTTTT. This gives the protein CASSRGGVKNVGELFF.

This clonotype was observed at least ten times. One base away lies a much larger clone, so this may be a sequencing read error. V gene TRBV20-1 combines with J gene TRBJ2-5; 8 bases are shared with TRBD1. CDR1 and CDR2 from the germline V gene are DFQATT and SNEGSKA (reference sequence). With 1 base clipped from V and 5 bases from J, the junction kept 9 bases outside the gene matches. The CDR3 runs 15 residues. The CDR3 spells CSARARGQATETQYF. CDR3 nucleotide sequence: TGCAGTGCTAGAGCCCGGGGACAGGCGACGGAGACCCAGTACTTC.

At least ten counts were recorded for this clonotype. CDR3 coding DNA: TGTGCCAGTAGTCTGTCCGGGGTCGGATCCTACGAGCAGTACTTC. Amino acid sequence: CASSLSGVGSYEQYF. The chain carries TRBV19 and TRBJ2-7, with a weak D call TRBD2 (5 bases). CDR1 is LNHDA, CDR2 SQIVND, per germline (reference sequence). The CDR3 consists of 15 residues. Trimming cost V 5 bases and J 1 base, with 15 bases left between them.

This clonotype was counted many times. The rearrangement joins TRBV12-5 to TRBJ2-2; D is perhaps TRBD1 (6 bases). CDR3 length equals 13 residues. V lost 6 bases, J lost 4 bases, and 9 bases lay in between. CDR1 is LGHNT, CDR2 FRNRAP, per germline. The chain's CDR3 is CASGSGVTGELFF. Written as DNA, the CDR3 is TGTGCTAGTGGCTCAGGGGTCACCGGGGAGCTGTTTTTT.

The chain is built from TRBV24-1 and TRBJ2-5; D gene unclear. The V gene lost 5 bases and the J gene lost 0 bases, with 15 bases spanning the gap. Germline values: CDR1 KGHDR, CDR2 SFDVKD. The CDR3 totals 16 residues. CDR3 in DNA: TGTGCCACCAGTGCTACCCAGATAGCCAACCAAGAGACCCAGTACTTC. This encodes CATSATQIANQETQYF.

Concerning this clonotype: At one end the junction does not follow the germline gene, possibly because of a read error. The chain carries TRBV7-3 and TRBJ2-5, with D perhaps TRBD2 (6 bases). There are 14 residues in the CDR3. Germline CDR1 is SGHTA and CDR2 is FQGTGA. In DNA, the CDR3 is TGTGCCAGCAGCTTACACCCCGGTGGAGGGACCCGGTACTTC. Protein: CASSLHPGGGTRYF.

This clonotype was counted at least ten times. The gene calls are TRBV10-1 and TRBJ2-5; D may match TRBD1 or TRBD2 (5 bases each). This CDR3 has 13 amino acids. V was trimmed by 6 bases and J by 3 bases, leaving 11 bases between them. CDR1 and CDR2 from the germline V gene are WNHNN and SYGVQD (reference sequence). The CDR3 DNA reads TGCGCCAGCAGCAAAGGGACGGAAGAGACCCAGTACTTC. Translating gives CASSKGTEETQYF.

This clonotype was found many times. The chain combines TRBV6-5 with TRBJ2-1; 9 bases fit TRBD2. Germline V gives CDR1 MNHEY, CDR2 SVGAGI. Losses at the gene ends were 0 bases for V and 0 bases for J; bases not matched to a gene: 6. The length of the CDR3 is 18 residues. The CDR3 reads CASSYSSSGAFSYNEQFF. CDR3 coding DNA: TGTGCCAGCAGTTACTCATCTAGCGGGGCATTCTCCTACAATGAGCAGTTCTTC.

A few counts support this clonotype. This rearrangement joins TRBV4-1 to TRBJ1-1, with D perhaps TRBD1 (5 bases). V was trimmed by 0 bases and J by 4 bases, leaving 9 bases between them. Germline CDR1 MGHRA, CDR2 YSYEKL. The CDR3 has 14 residues. Here the CDR3 DNA reads TGCGCCAGCAGCCAAGATTGGGGGGGCACTGAAGCTTTCTTT. Its translation: CASSQDWGGTEAFF.

CDR3 bases: TGCAGTGCCAGCCTCAGCGGGGCCAACGTCCTGACTTTC. Translation: CSASLSGANVLTF. This chain links TRBV20-1 with TRBJ2-6; D uncertain. Germline-derived CDR1 and CDR2 are DFQATT and SNEGSKA (reference sequence). The V end was cut by 6 bases, the J end by 4 bases, with 10 bases between. The CDR3 spans 13 residues.

The V and J genes are TRBV19 and TRBJ2-2; D might be TRBD2 (5 bases). Per germline, CDR1 LNHDA and CDR2 SQIVND (reference sequence). Trimming removed 3 bases from V and 3 bases from J, with 14 bases in between. This CDR3 contains 16 residues. In DNA form, the CDR3 reads TGTGCCAGTAGTATCAGGTTAGGGAGCTACACCGGGGAGCTGTTTTTT. Protein product: CASSIRLGSYTGELFF.

This clonotype was counted at least ten times. The chain joins TRBV5-4 to TRBJ2-1; D not certain. The V gene's germline CDR1 is SGHNT and CDR2 YYREEE (reference sequence). The V and J ends lost 2 bases and 0 bases respectively, with 12 bases between them. The length of the CDR3 is 16 residues. The CDR3 reads CASSLRAVLSYNEQFF. The DNA for the CDR3 is TGTGCCAGCAGCTTACGGGCAGTCCTCTCCTACAATGAGCAGTTCTTC.

In its sample, this clonotype was seen many times. This rearrangement joins TRBV20-1 to TRBJ1-5; tentatively, D is TRBD1 (6 bases). The V gene's germline CDR1 is DFQATT and CDR2 SNEGSKA (reference sequence). The ends were cut back, 6 bases at V and 6 bases at J, with 21 bases in the middle. CDR3 size: 15 residues. Here the CDR3 DNA reads TGCAGTGCCACCAGCCCAGGGGCATGGGGTCAGCCCCAGCATTTT. It codes for CSATSPGAWGQPQHF.

Note on this clonotype: Given the absence of the conserved phenylalanine or tryptophan at the CDR3 end, a read error is likely. The chain uses TRBV6-2 or TRBV6-3 and TRBJ2-5, with TRBD2 identical over 7 bases. V gave up 4 bases and J gave up 5 bases; unmatched junction bases: 4. The CDR3 spans 13 residues. Germline V gene lookup returns CDR1 MNHEY and CDR2 SVGEGT. CDR3 bases: TGTGCCAGCAGTTTTCGAGCGGGGGAGACCCAGTACGTC. Protein product: CASSFRAGETQYV.

Many counts were recorded for this clonotype. The chain joins TRBV7-6 to TRBJ2-7; D is perhaps TRBD1 (7 bases). The CDR3 sequence is 13 residues long. CDR1 SGHVS and CDR2 FNYEAQ come from the germline V gene. V dropped 10 bases and J dropped 4 bases, with 17 bases sitting between them. The CDR3 protein is CATPGGQMYEQYV. CDR3 nucleotides: TGTGCCACACCCGGGGGACAGATGTACGAGCAGTACGTC.

This clonotype was detected ten times or more. CDR3 coding DNA: TGTGCCAGCAGTGAACAGAGCAATCAGCCCCAGCATTTT. Translated, it gives CASSEQSNQPQHF. The chain carries TRBV6-4 and TRBJ1-5; D is unresolved. This CDR3 region has 13 residues. Trimming pared 3 bases from V and 1 base from J, leaving 4 bases between. Germline V gene sequence: CDR1 MRHNA, CDR2 SNTAGT.

The sample holds many counts of this clonotype. The V gene is TRBV2, the J gene TRBJ2-7; no definite D call. The CDR3 contains 12 residues. The germline V gene encodes CDR1 SNHLY and CDR2 FYNNEI. V was shortened by 5 bases and J by 4 bases, with 9 bases between the two germline ends. The CDR3 sequence is CASSRWGYEQYV. The CDR3 DNA reads TGTGCCAGCAGTCGCTGGGGATACGAGCAGTACGTC.

This chain uses TRBV20-1 with TRBJ1-2; the match to TRBD1 covers 8 bases. With 5 bases clipped from V and 5 bases from J, the junction kept 4 bases outside the gene matches. This CDR3 is 12 amino acids long. Germline V gene sequence: CDR1 DFQATT, CDR2 SNEGSKA (reference sequence). The CDR3 DNA reads TGCAGTGCTCCTCGGACAGGGTATGGCTACACCTTC. This gives the protein CSAPRTGYGYTF.

There are many counts of this clonotype. The rearrangement links TRBV20-1 to TRBJ2-3; D is unresolved. Trimming removed 1 base from V and 0 bases from J, with 8 bases in between. Per germline, CDR1 DFQATT and CDR2 SNEGSKA (reference sequence). The CDR3 spans 14 residues. Written as DNA, the CDR3 is TGCAGTGCTAGAGGAGAACTTAGCACAGATACGCAGTATTTT. Translated, it gives CSARGELSTDTQYF.